One and the same sample provided the 25 T cell receptor beta chains below, sequenced in a study of cytomegalovirus exposure and HLA in healthy donors (dated by TCRdb to 2016 to 2017). The library came from the immunoSEQ multiplex PCR assay. For the multiplex PCR, a mixture combining 60 forward primers for TCR Vbeta segments and 13 reverse primers for TCR Jbeta segments was used. The table was pulled from immuneACCESS by TCRdb, which kept in-frame rearrangements only. Such tables lose some clones; where checked, under half of the loss comes from unresolved V genes, and the rest has no known cause. This sample lists some 71,000 clones; less than 85% were detected once. The ten top clones hold roughly 9.8% of the sample. Input material: PBMCs. The receptors derive from a woman aged 45-65 years in good health and CMV-seropositive.

The V gene is TRBV10-3, the J gene TRBJ2-5; 9 positions agree with TRBD1. CDR3 length equals 16 residues. J was trimmed by 5 bases and V by 3 bases; bases with no gene match: 10. The germline V gene encodes CDR1 ENHRY and CDR2 SYGVKD. CDR3 sequence (DNA): TGTGCCATCAGTGACCCAACACAGGGGGCTATGGAGACCCAGTACTTC. Encoded protein: CAISDPTQGAMETQYF.

V gene TRBV19 combines with J gene TRBJ2-1; D perhaps matches TRBD1 (6 bases). The germline V gene encodes CDR1 LNHDA and CDR2 SQIVND (reference sequence). The CDR3 contains 14 residues. The V and J ends lost 2 bases and 5 bases respectively, with 10 bases between them. For the CDR3, the DNA is TGTGCCAGTAGTATAAAAAGGACAGACAATGAGCAGTTCTTC. Amino acid sequence: CASSIKRTDNEQFF.

A few counts support this clone. The chain links TRBV28 to TRBJ2-1, with a weak D call TRBD1 (5 bases). Trimming cost V 5 bases and J 5 bases, with 16 bases left between them. Germline loops: CDR1 MDHEN, CDR2 SYDVKM. This CDR3 is 15 amino acids long. For the CDR3, the DNA is TGTGCCAGCAGTCCTCCCTATGGGGCCAACAATGAGCAGTTCTTC. Protein: CASSPPYGANNEQFF.

V and J are TRBV29-1 and TRBJ1-2, with D unclear. V shed 7 bases and J shed 9 bases, with 15 bases lying between them. Germline values: CDR1 SQVTM, CDR2 ANQGSEA. This CDR3 comprises 11 residues. CDR3 coding DNA: TGCAGCGGAAACAGAGATGGAAGCTACACCTTC. Its translation: CSGNRDGSYTF.

The chain joins TRBV5-1 to TRBJ1-2; D is possibly TRBD1 (5 bases). In germline, CDR1 is SGHRS, CDR2 YFSETQ. Trimming removed 0 bases from V and 2 bases from J, with 14 bases in between. The CDR3 consists of 16 residues. The CDR3 here is CASSLAVLGENYGYTF. DNA for the CDR3: TGCGCCAGCAGCTTGGCTGTTTTAGGGGAAAACTATGGCTACACCTTC.

This chain connects TRBV7-2 to TRBJ2-1, with TRBD1 identical over 9 bases. The CDR3 totals 15 residues. The V gene's germline CDR1 is SGHTA and CDR2 FQGNSA. Trimming removed 3 bases from V and 5 bases from J; junction bases left unmatched: 5. The CDR3 sequence is CASSFGTGTHNEQFF. CDR3 nucleotides: TGTGCCAGCAGCTTCGGGACAGGGACCCACAATGAGCAGTTCTTC.

The chain recombines TRBV7-9 with TRBJ2-5; 9 nucleotides agree with TRBD2. The ends lost 0 bases at V and 4 bases at J; junction bases unmatched: 9. This CDR3 comprises 17 residues. Germline values: CDR1 SEHNR, CDR2 FQNEAQ (reference sequence). The CDR3 bases are TGTGCCAGCAGCTTAGCTCCTCCCGGACTAGCGATAGAGACCCAGTACTTC. This codes for CASSLAPPGLAIETQYF.

The chain couples TRBV6-5 to TRBJ2-2; TRBD1 matches 8 bases. The J segment lost 6 bases and the V segment lost 0 bases, leaving 3 bases of the junction unmatched. The CDR3 is 15 amino acids. Germline V gene lookup returns CDR1 MNHEY and CDR2 SVGAGI. For the CDR3, the DNA is TGTGCCAGCAGTTACTCGCAGGGGGCCGCCGGGGAGCTGTTTTTT. Translation gives CASSYSQGAAGELFF.

The chain combines TRBV21-1 with TRBJ2-5; whether TRBD1, the table's D call, matches the DNA was not checked. TRBV21-1 is a pseudogene locus. The CDR3 runs 18 residues. CDR3 sequence reads: CASSKRYRGQGGIGEQYF. The CDR3 DNA sequence: TGTGCCAGCAGCAAAAGATATCGGGGACAGGGTGGAATCGGGGAGCAGTACTTC.

This chain links TRBV6-6 with TRBJ1-2, with D possibly TRBD1 on 5 matching bases. The length of the CDR3 is 13 residues. Germline V CDR1 and CDR2: MNHNY, SVGAGI (reference sequence). Trimming cost V 5 bases and J 6 bases, with 13 bases left between them. In DNA, the CDR3 is TGTGCCAGCAGTCACGGGGGGGGTAATGGCTACACCTTC. Protein sequence: CASSHGGGNGYTF.

This sequence joins TRBV30 and TRBJ2-7; D is ambiguous. Germline values: CDR1 GTSNPN, CDR2 SVGIG (reference sequence). The germline V and J ends were trimmed by 0 bases and 3 bases, with 6 bases remaining between them. The CDR3 is made up of 12 amino acids. CDR3 in amino acids: CAWSVTGYEQYF. CDR3 in DNA: TGTGCCTGGAGTGTGACGGGCTACGAGCAGTACTTC. Full variable domain (missing parts from reference TRBV30 and TRBJ2-7): SQTIHQWPATLVQPVGSPLSLECTVEGTSNPNLYWYRQAAGRGLQLLFYSVGIGQISSEVPQNLSASRPQDRQFILSSKKLLLSDSGFYLCAWSVTGYEQYFGPGTRLTVT.

The chain recombines TRBV7-9 with TRBJ2-7; D is perhaps TRBD1 (5 bases). The CDR3 has 15 residues. Germline assignment: CDR1 SEHNR and CDR2 FQNEAQ (reference sequence). V lost 5 bases, J lost 3 bases, and 17 bases lay in between. The CDR3 DNA is TGTGCCAGCAGCCCACAGGTGGCGAGAGACTACGAGCAGTACTTC. This gives the protein CASSPQVARDYEQYF. Full variable domain (outside the CDR3, taken from reference TRBV7-9 and TRBJ2-7): DTGVSQNPRHKITKRGQNVTFRCDPISEHNRLYWYRQTLGQGPEFLTYFQNEAQLEKSRLLSDRFSAERPKGSFSTLEIQRTEQGDSAMYLCASSPQVARDYEQYFGPGTRLTVT.

This chain links TRBV29-1 with TRBJ1-5, with a weak D call TRBD1 (6 bases). This CDR3 has 14 residues. V was shortened by 2 bases and J by 0 bases, with 8 bases between the two germline ends. The V gene's germline CDR1 is SQVTM and CDR2 ANQGSEA. CDR3 coding DNA: TGCAGCGTTGAAACAGGGAATAGCAATCAGCCCCAGCATTTT. Translating gives CSVETGNSNQPQHF.

A few counts support this clone. The chain is built from TRBV5-1 and TRBJ1-5; possible D gene TRBD1, 5 bases. Germline CDR1 and CDR2: SGHRS and YFSETQ. This CDR3 is 14 amino acids long. The V end was cut by 3 bases, the J end by 7 bases, with 14 bases between. The chain's CDR3 is CASSWTGGEQPQHF. The DNA for the CDR3 is TGCGCCAGCAGCTGGACCGGGGGGGAACAGCCCCAGCATTTT.

The chain joins TRBV28 to TRBJ2-3; 7 positions match TRBD2. CDR1 and CDR2 (germline): MDHEN, SYDVKM. The CDR3 is made up of 14 amino acids. Trimming at V came to 3 bases and at J to 1 base, leaving 1 base not matched to a gene. The CDR3 region is CASSFLAGTDTQYF. In nucleotides, the CDR3 is TGTGCCAGCAGTTTCCTAGCGGGCACAGATACGCAGTATTTT. The variable domain in full, completed from reference TRBV28 and TRBJ2-3, reads DVKVTQSSRYLVKRTGEKVFLECVQDMDHENMFWYRQDPGLGLRLIYFSYDVKMKEKGDIPEGYSVSREKKERFSLILESASTNQTSMYLCASSFLAGTDTQYFGPGTRLTVL.

This chain joins TRBV6-5 and TRBJ1-5; D is perhaps TRBD1 (5 bases). The CDR3 loop spans 13 amino acids. Trimming cost V 7 bases and J 4 bases, with 11 bases left between them. Germline V gene lookup returns CDR1 MNHEY and CDR2 SVGAGI. CDR3 region: CASTEDRNQPQHF. The CDR3 bases are TGTGCCAGCACCGAAGACAGAAATCAGCCCCAGCATTTT.

The rearrangement joins TRBV6-1 to TRBJ1-6; 8 positions agree with TRBD1. V was pared by 1 base and J by 5 bases, with 10 bases of the junction left unmatched. This CDR3 spans 18 amino acids. Germline V gene lookup returns CDR1 MNHNS and CDR2 SASEGT. The CDR3 DNA reads as TGTGCCAGCAGTGAAGTGGGGTCGAGGACAGGGAATAATTCACCCCTCCACTTT. Translated: CASSEVGSRTGNNSPLHF.

The rearrangement joins TRBV7-6 to TRBJ1-1; D is perhaps TRBD1 (6 bases). Germline assignment: CDR1 SGHVS and CDR2 FNYEAQ. Trimming took 0 bases from V and 11 from J, leaving 16 bases between them. The CDR3 totals 14 residues. The CDR3 bases are TGTGCCAGCAGCTTAGCGTTCGGGGACAAGGCCGCTTTCTTT. Translated, it gives CASSLAFGDKAAFF.

V usage is TRBV6-6 and J usage is TRBJ1-1; D may be TRBD1 (6 bases). Germline assignment: CDR1 MNHNY and CDR2 SVGAGI (reference sequence). There are 15 residues in the CDR3. The germline V and J ends were trimmed by 2 bases and 2 bases, with 12 bases remaining between them. CDR3 residues: CASSYGGAGNTEAFF. CDR3 nucleotide sequence: TGTGCCAGCAGTTACGGGGGGGCGGGTAACACTGAAGCTTTCTTT.

The chain uses TRBV7-8 and TRBJ1-5; 7 bases match TRBD1. The germline V gene encodes CDR1 SGHVS and CDR2 FQNEAQ. The J segment lost 2 bases and the V segment lost 3 bases, leaving 7 bases of the junction unmatched. This CDR3 region has 16 residues. CDR3 sequence: CASSFYRTGGNQPQHF. The CDR3 nucleotides read TGTGCCAGCAGCTTCTACCGAACAGGGGGCAATCAGCCCCAGCATTTT. The full variable domain, completed using reference TRBV7-8 and TRBJ1-5, is GAGVSQSPRYKVAKRGQDVALRCDPISGHVSLFWYQQALGQGPEFLTYFQNEAQLDKSGLPSDRFFAERPEGSVSTLKIQRTQQEDSAVYLCASSFYRTGGNQPQHFGDGTRLSIL.

The chain recombines TRBV6-4 with TRBJ2-2; 10 nucleotides align to TRBD1. Germline V gene sequence: CDR1 MRHNA, CDR2 SNTAGT. The junction had 6 bases not matched to a gene; V was cut back by 10 bases and J by 4 bases. The CDR3 has 14 residues. CDR3 amino acids: CATRQGAGTGELFF. In nucleotides, the CDR3 is TGTGCCACCCGACAGGGGGCGGGCACCGGGGAGCTGTTTTTT.

This clone was detected only a few times. The rearrangement joins TRBV6-5 to TRBJ2-1; no clear D. The CDR3 has 12 residues. Per the germline V gene, CDR1 is MNHEY and CDR2 is SVGAGI. V dropped 6 bases and J dropped 12 bases, with 15 bases sitting between them. CDR3 sequence reads: CASSNEVQRQFF. For the CDR3, the DNA is TGTGCCAGCAGCAACGAGGTGCAGCGGCAGTTCTTC.

This clone was counted a few times. This chain joins TRBV19 and TRBJ2-7; 7 bases fit TRBD1. This CDR3 has 15 amino acids. Germline trimming cut 5 bases from V and 2 bases from J; bases unmatched to any gene: 9. Germline V lookup: CDR1 LNHDA, CDR2 SQIVND (reference sequence). CDR3 nucleotide sequence: TGTGCCAGTAGTCCACAAGGGACAGTCCCCTACGAGCAGTACTTC. Translated: CASSPQGTVPYEQYF.

The rearrangement links TRBV7-2 to TRBJ1-1; possibly TRBD1 for D (5 bases). The CDR3 totals 12 residues. The V gene lost 3 bases and the J gene lost 7 bases, with 9 bases spanning the gap. Germline CDR1 is SGHTA and CDR2 is FQGNSA. CDR3: CASSLAGFEAFF. For the CDR3, the DNA is TGTGCCAGCAGCTTGGCAGGGTTTGAAGCTTTCTTT.

The chain combines TRBV10-3 with TRBJ1-4; 10 bases are a match to TRBD1. J lost 7 bases, V lost 4 bases, and 0 bases had no gene match. Germline CDR1 ENHRY, CDR2 SYGVKD. This CDR3 is 13 amino acids long. The CDR3 is CAISGTGGEKLFF. The CDR3 region has the DNA TGTGCCATCAGTGGGACAGGGGGTGAAAAACTGTTTTTT.